One sample yielded the 28 T cell receptor beta chains listed below, sequenced in a study of shared clonotypes between healthy human individuals. CD45RO-negative CD8 cells positively selected for CCR7 made up the naive population, which excluded terminally differentiated effector memory CD45RA+ cells. Method: immunoSEQ multiplex PCR; TCRdb's copy keeps in-frame clones and lacks some. Among about 1.9 million clones listed, just over 90% were seen once. The material sequenced was naive CD8+ T cells from PBMCs. These receptor sequences come from a man aged 18-30 years in good health. Some clones in this sample may be carry-over from other donors' samples.

The chain joins TRBV11-3 to TRBJ2-7, with D perhaps matching TRBD1 or TRBD2 (5 bases each). Germline CDR1 SGHNT, CDR2 YENEEA. V was pared by 4 bases and J by 6 bases, with 16 bases between. This CDR3 contains 14 residues. CDR3 sequence: CASSSGTAPLEQYF. The CDR3 DNA reads TGTGCCAGCAGCTCCGGGACGGCCCCCCTCGAGCAGTACTTC.

The genes are TRBV4-1 and TRBJ1-3; D is uncertain. CDR3 size: 16 residues. Trimming left V 0 bases short and J 0 bases short, with 9 bases between. Germline V CDR1 and CDR2: MGHRA, YSYEKL. The CDR3 loop reads CASSQDRRYSGNTIYF. The CDR3 region has the DNA TGCGCCAGCAGCCAAGACAGACGGTACTCTGGAAACACCATATATTTT.

This rearrangement joins TRBV5-1 to TRBJ2-7, with 11 bases fitting TRBD2. The germline gives CDR1 SGHRS, CDR2 YFSETQ. The CDR3 is 15 amino acids. V trimming: 4 bases; J trimming: 3 bases; junction bases outside the gene matches: 6. CDR3 amino acids: CASSATSGSVYEQYF. The CDR3 region has the DNA TGCGCCAGCAGCGCCACTAGCGGGAGTGTCTACGAGCAGTACTTC.

This clone was observed a handful of times. Other DNA sequences within the sample encode an identical CDR3. V usage is TRBV19 and J usage is TRBJ2-7; no firm D call. The CDR3 has 13 residues. V was trimmed by 0 bases and J by 1 base, leaving 4 bases between them. Per the germline V gene, CDR1 is LNHDA and CDR2 is SQIVND (reference sequence). For the CDR3, the DNA is TGTGCCAGTAGTATAGACAGTTCCTACGAGCAGTACTTC. It specifies CASSIDSSYEQYF.

This clone was seen only once. This chain connects TRBV29-1 to TRBJ2-7; maybe TRBD1 (5 bases). V was clipped by 1 base and J by 3 bases, with 16 bases between them. The CDR3 extends over 15 amino acids. Per germline, CDR1 SQVTM and CDR2 ANQGSEA. The CDR3 here is CSVEGRQSGYYEQYF. Here the CDR3 DNA reads TGCAGCGTTGAAGGGAGACAGTCAGGGTACTACGAGCAGTACTTC.

The chain is built from TRBV7-8 and TRBJ2-7; D uncertain. There are 13 residues in the CDR3. From germline, CDR1 is SGHVS and CDR2 FQNEAQ. V gave up 5 bases and J gave up 3 bases, with 11 bases separating them. CDR3 sequence reads: CASSPPDNYEQYF. CDR3 nucleotides: TGTGCCAGCAGCCCCCCTGACAACTACGAGCAGTACTTC.

In regard to this clone: The sample has other DNA sequences that encode this CDR3 too. The V call is TRBV7-9, the J call TRBJ2-1, with unresolved D. Germline CDR1 and CDR2: SEHNR and FQNEAQ (reference sequence). This CDR3 is 12 amino acids long. Deletions cut 2 bases from V and 7 bases from J, with 6 bases between. The CDR3, as DNA: TGTGCCAGCAGCTTACAGGAAAATGAGCAGTTCTTC. Translation: CASSLQENEQFF.

This clone was observed once. The chain joins TRBV27 to TRBJ2-1; D possibly uses TRBD1 or TRBD2 (6 bases each). In germline, CDR1 is MNHEY, CDR2 SMNVEV (reference sequence). The V end lost 7 bases, the J end lost 0 bases, and 19 bases lay between the germline ends. The CDR3 contains 17 residues. DNA for the CDR3: TGTGCCAGCAAGGGGGGAACGGGAGTGGGCTCCTACAATGAGCAGTTCTTC. Translating gives CASKGGTGVGSYNEQFF.

The rearrangement joins TRBV10-1 to TRBJ2-1; 10 bases line up with TRBD1. The CDR3 extends over 17 amino acids. Losses at the gene ends were 6 bases for V and 5 bases for J; bases not matched to a gene: 13. Germline CDR1 reads WNHNN; CDR2 reads SYGVQD (reference sequence). The CDR3 DNA reads as TGCGCCAGCAGCGAAAGGATCGACAGGGGGCGGCACAATGAGCAGTTCTTC. This gives the protein CASSERIDRGRHNEQFF.

This sequence joins TRBV11-2 and TRBJ2-3; perhaps TRBD2 as D (7 bases). V lost 5 bases and J 0 bases, leaving 12 bases between the germline ends. The CDR3 extends over 15 amino acids. Germline assignment: CDR1 SGHAT and CDR2 FQNNGV. The DNA of the CDR3 is TGTGCCAGCAGCCGAGGGGGGGTGAGCACAGATACGCAGTATTTT. This encodes CASSRGGVSTDTQYF.

The chain links TRBV29-1 to TRBJ2-1, with 7 nucleotides matching TRBD2. Per the germline V gene, CDR1 is SQVTM and CDR2 is ANQGSEA. V shed 7 bases and J 7 bases; nucleotides not matched to a gene: 4. This CDR3 spans 11 amino acids. The CDR3 DNA is TGCAGCGGGGATAGCGGGAATGAGCAGTTCTTC. It encodes CSGDSGNEQFF.

The chain recombines TRBV27 with TRBJ2-7, with D tentatively TRBD2 (5 bases). Germline loops: CDR1 MNHEY, CDR2 SMNVEV (reference sequence). The V end lost 5 bases, the J end lost 0 bases, and 23 bases lay between the germline ends. The CDR3 has 18 residues. CDR3: CASSPIPPTNDPSYEQYF. CDR3 bases: TGTGCCAGCAGTCCCATCCCGCCGACTAACGATCCCTCCTACGAGCAGTACTTC.

The V gene is TRBV5-1, the J gene TRBJ2-3; D uncertain. V was trimmed by 6 bases and J by 0 bases, leaving 14 bases between them. The CDR3 has 15 residues. Germline-derived CDR1 and CDR2 are SGHRS and YFSETQ. The CDR3 region has the DNA TGCGCCAGCACCCCCGTTACATCTAGCACAGATACGCAGTATTTT. Its translation is CASTPVTSSTDTQYF.

This chain's CDR3 is CASSHGTGGEETQYF. The CDR3 DNA reads as TGTGCCAGCAGCCACGGGACAGGGGGTGAAGAGACCCAGTACTTC. The J gene is TRBJ2-5, the V gene TRBV5-8; 11 bases map to TRBD1. Per germline, CDR1 SGHTS and CDR2 YDEGEE. J was trimmed by 3 bases and V by 4 bases; bases with no gene match: 5. This CDR3 has 15 amino acids.

A word on this clone: The same CDR3 arises from other DNA sequences in this sample as well. The CDR3 DNA sequence: TGTGCCAGCAGCTCAGACAGGGGGCCCTACGAGCAGTACTTC. It is translated as CASSSDRGPYEQYF. This chain uses TRBV5-4 with TRBJ2-7; 10 positions match TRBD1. J lost 2 bases, V lost 3 bases, and 2 bases had no gene match. Looked up from germline, CDR1 is SGHNT and CDR2 is YYREEE (reference sequence). The CDR3 has 14 amino acids.

The chain carries TRBV29-1 and TRBJ1-1; D is uncertain. This CDR3 is built from 11 residues. The V gene lost 7 bases and the J gene lost 3 bases, with 9 bases spanning the gap. Germline V gives CDR1 SQVTM, CDR2 ANQGSEA. The CDR3 coding sequence is TGCAGCGCCCTCCGGGACACTGAAGCTTTCTTT. Protein: CSALRDTEAFF.

This clone was observed a single time. This chain connects TRBV5-8 to TRBJ1-2, with unresolved D. Germline loops: CDR1 SGHTS, CDR2 YDEGEE. The CDR3 has 11 residues. The V and J ends lost 4 bases and 4 bases respectively, with 5 bases between them. CDR3 coding DNA: TGTGCCAGCAGCCCCTCCTATGGCTACACCTTC. Residues: CASSPSYGYTF.

This chain uses TRBV19 with TRBJ2-1; unclear D gene. Germline V gene data show CDR1 as LNHDA and CDR2 as SQIVND (reference sequence). The V and J ends lost 1 base and 0 bases respectively, with 13 bases between them. The CDR3 runs to 17 residues. The CDR3 loop is CASSIVGARSSYNEQFF. DNA of the CDR3: TGTGCCAGTAGTATAGTAGGAGCGCGAAGCTCCTACAATGAGCAGTTCTTC.

The chain joins TRBV4-1 to TRBJ2-1; maybe TRBD1 (6 bases). Germline-derived CDR1 and CDR2 are MGHRA and YSYEKL. V lost 4 bases and J 2 bases, leaving 21 bases between the germline ends. CDR3 length: 18 amino acids. Written as DNA, the CDR3 is TGCGCCAGCAGCCCACTACCGAGGGGGTTAGGGACCTACAATGAGCAGTTCTTC. It yields the protein CASSPLPRGLGTYNEQFF.

The rearrangement uses TRBV7-3 and TRBJ2-1, with D perhaps matching TRBD2 (6 bases). The CDR3 is 14 amino acids. Deletions cut 6 bases from V and 5 bases from J, with 14 bases between. CDR1 is SGHTA and CDR2 is FQGTGA in the germline V gene. Here the CDR3 reads CASSELGLHNEQFF. CDR3 in DNA: TGTGCCAGCAGTGAACTGGGACTCCACAATGAGCAGTTCTTC.

The V and J genes are TRBV19 and TRBJ2-2; 8 bases match TRBD1. CDR1 and CDR2 from the germline V gene are LNHDA and SQIVND (reference sequence). J was trimmed by 4 bases and V by 5 bases; bases with no gene match: 12. The CDR3 sequence is 17 residues long. DNA of the CDR3: TGTGCCAGTAGTGCCGGACAGGGAATCTCTTTCACCGGGGAGCTGTTTTTT. This translates into CASSAGQGISFTGELFF.

The gene calls are TRBV7-9 and TRBJ1-5; D perhaps matches TRBD1 (5 bases). V was cut by 8 bases and J by 8 bases, with 10 bases left in between. Per germline, CDR1 SEHNR and CDR2 FQNEAQ (reference sequence). The CDR3 has 11 residues. DNA of the CDR3: TGTGCCAGCGGGGCAGCGGAGCCCCAGCATTTT. Translated: CASGAAEPQHF.

The V gene is TRBV5-1, the J gene TRBJ2-1; TRBD2 matches 13 bases. J gave up 8 bases and V 4 bases, and 12 bases lay outside the gene matches. CDR1 is SGHRS, CDR2 YFSETQ, per germline. This CDR3 is 17 amino acids long. CDR3 region: CASSPFTSGRADDEQFF. CDR3 in DNA: TGCGCCAGCAGCCCCTTTACTAGCGGGAGGGCTGACGATGAGCAGTTCTTC.

In DNA form, the CDR3 reads TGTGCCTGGAGCGACAAGGGACAGAGTAACTATGGCTACACCTTC. It yields the protein CAWSDKGQSNYGYTF. The chain couples TRBV30 to TRBJ1-2; 7 bases agree with TRBD1. Germline CDR1 is GTSNPN and CDR2 is SVGIG (reference sequence). The CDR3 runs to 15 residues. V lost 3 bases and J lost 1; bases outside the gene matches: 8. Filled out from reference TRBV30 and TRBJ1-2, the complete variable domain reads SQTIHQWPATLVQPVGSPLSLECTVEGTSNPNLYWYRQAAGRGLQLLFYSVGIGQISSEVPQNLSASRPQDRQFILSSKKLLLSDSGFYLCAWSDKGQSNYGYTFGSGTRLTVV.

V is TRBV19 and J is TRBJ2-6; D uncertain. CDR3 length equals 15 residues. CDR1 is LNHDA and CDR2 is SQIVND in the germline V gene (reference sequence). V dropped 3 bases and J dropped 2 bases, with 8 bases sitting between them. The CDR3 nucleotides read TGTGCCAGTAGTATCATGGGGACTGGGGCCAACGTCCTGACTTTC. It is translated as CASSIMGTGANVLTF.

Turning to this clone: A much larger clone differs from this one at a single base, so this may be a read error. The rearrangement links TRBV7-9 to TRBJ2-5; D unclear. The tail of the sequence fits TRBJ2-7 better, so the J call may be wrong. The CDR3 consists of 11 residues. Germline V gene sequence: CDR1 SEHNR, CDR2 FQNEAQ (reference sequence). In nucleotides, the CDR3 is TGTGCCAGCAGCATATCCTACGAGCAGTACTTC. Residues: CASSISYEQYF.

The genes are TRBV4-1 and TRBJ2-3; tentatively, D is TRBD2 (5 bases). Trimming pared 1 base from V and 0 bases from J, leaving 11 bases between. CDR1 is MGHRA and CDR2 is YSYEKL in the germline V gene. This CDR3 comprises 16 residues. CDR3: CASSQGSSGSTDTQYF. The CDR3 bases are TGCGCCAGCAGCCAAGGGTCCAGCGGAAGCACAGATACGCAGTATTTT.

This rearrangement joins TRBV10-3 to TRBJ2-7; 11 bases match TRBD2. Germline V CDR1 and CDR2: ENHRY, SYGVKD. With 3 bases clipped from V and 5 bases from J, the junction kept 18 bases outside the gene matches. The CDR3 totals 19 residues. CDR3 coding DNA: TGTGCCATCAGTGACCCGGGACATAGAATGACTAGCGGGATCAACGAGCAGTACTTC. Translated, it gives CAISDPGHRMTSGINEQYF.